The rows below give T cell receptor beta chains drawn from one sample of a study of T cells expressing NK-cell markers. TCRdb reprocessed the 5' RACE reads, with one entry per CDR3 protein and no DNA. The sample yields roughly 380,000 distinct CDR3 sequences, of which the top ten take up roughly 5.5%. What was sequenced was blood T cells: a sorted CD56 or NKG2C T cell subset, CD4+ or CD8+ T cells, or bulk PBMC T cells (not recorded which). These TCRs come from a man aged 18-69 years in good health. The CDR3 runs from the conserved cysteine through the conserved F or W. Fields, in order: clone size, J gene, V gene, CDR3 protein. Clone size, where shown, is once, few, many, or a class for clones that have expanded.

clone_size: -; j_call: TRBJ2-3; v_call: TRBV7-3; cdr3_aa: CASRSTSGETDTQYF
clone_size: -; j_call: TRBJ2-1; v_call: TRBV7-9; cdr3_aa: CASSKTRDRVNEQFF
clone_size: -; j_call: TRBJ1-6; v_call: TRBV30; cdr3_aa: CAWRTWGAPSYNSPLHF
clone_size: -; j_call: TRBJ1-1; v_call: TRBV6-1; cdr3_aa: CASSGGQTLGAFF
clone_size: -; j_call: TRBJ2-3; v_call: TRBV7-2; cdr3_aa: CASSLTPLNEGDTQYF
clone_size: -; j_call: TRBJ1-2; v_call: TRBV28; cdr3_aa: CASSLLTGTLGRMHYGYTF
clone_size: -; j_call: TRBJ2-3; v_call: TRBV6-2/TRBV6-3; cdr3_aa: CASMLRGLPTDTQYF
clone_size: -; j_call: TRBJ2-3; v_call: TRBV7-3; cdr3_aa: CASSSEARLGTQYF
clone_size: -; j_call: TRBJ2-1; v_call: TRBV29-1; cdr3_aa: CSVPEGGLYNEQFF
clone_size: -; j_call: TRBJ1-6; v_call: TRBV28; cdr3_aa: CASTETNRANSPLHF
clone_size: -; j_call: TRBJ1-2; v_call: TRBV2; cdr3_aa: CASSRSREGGYTF
clone_size: -; j_call: TRBJ2-1; v_call: TRBV28; cdr3_aa: CASSPRQLNEQFF
clone_size: -; j_call: TRBJ2-4; v_call: TRBV28; cdr3_aa: CASSPSRQGYLAKNIQYF
clone_size: -; j_call: TRBJ1-2; v_call: TRBV28; cdr3_aa: CASSSPFTGAYGYTF
clone_size: -; j_call: TRBJ2-1; v_call: TRBV7-3; cdr3_aa: CASSSGPGKAEQFF
clone_size: -; j_call: TRBJ1-2; v_call: TRBV10-3; cdr3_aa: CAISRGRDGDGYTF
clone_size: -; j_call: TRBJ2-5; v_call: TRBV6-5; cdr3_aa: CASSYSRGTVEETQYF
clone_size: -; j_call: TRBJ1-1; v_call: TRBV6-1; cdr3_aa: CASSPMTLSNTEAFF
clone_size: -; j_call: TRBJ2-7; v_call: TRBV7-8; cdr3_aa: CASSFEGTAFEEQYF
clone_size: -; j_call: TRBJ1-1; v_call: TRBV5-5; cdr3_aa: CASRAGIHTEAFF
clone_size: -; j_call: TRBJ2-1; v_call: TRBV25-1; cdr3_aa: CASQGRSSYNEQFF
clone_size: -; j_call: TRBJ2-5; v_call: TRBV6-5; cdr3_aa: CASSSATGTRGETQYF
clone_size: -; j_call: TRBJ1-2; v_call: TRBV9; cdr3_aa: CASSVGMWGQGDGYTF
clone_size: -; j_call: TRBJ2-1; v_call: TRBV5-8; cdr3_aa: CASSLVGSGGNEQFF
clone_size: -; j_call: TRBJ1-4; v_call: TRBV15; cdr3_aa: CATSREWDGPNEKLFF
clone_size: -; j_call: TRBJ2-7; v_call: TRBV7-8; cdr3_aa: CASSLGSSMAGPAYEQYF
clone_size: -; j_call: TRBJ2-5; v_call: TRBV2; cdr3_aa: CASRRLAGEQETQYF
clone_size: medium-sized; j_call: TRBJ2-7; v_call: TRBV20-1; cdr3_aa: CSATGLAGVEQYF
clone_size: -; j_call: TRBJ1-6; v_call: TRBV10-3; cdr3_aa: CAISEKANSPLHF
clone_size: -; j_call: TRBJ2-1; v_call: TRBV3-1; cdr3_aa: CASSRGFSPGLAGGPTYNEQFF
clone_size: -; j_call: TRBJ2-5; v_call: TRBV20-1; cdr3_aa: CSARPGQGSETQYF
clone_size: -; j_call: TRBJ2-5; v_call: TRBV18; cdr3_aa: CASSPRGIQETQYF
clone_size: -; j_call: TRBJ1-5; v_call: TRBV28; cdr3_aa: CASSWGDRVGQPQHF
clone_size: -; j_call: TRBJ2-7; v_call: TRBV7-3; cdr3_aa: CASSIRAEDEQYF
clone_size: -; j_call: TRBJ1-6; v_call: TRBV12-3/TRBV12-4; cdr3_aa: CASREQGNNSPLHF
clone_size: -; j_call: TRBJ1-5; v_call: TRBV7-9; cdr3_aa: CASSIGTGPNQPQHF
clone_size: -; j_call: TRBJ1-6; v_call: TRBV7-9; cdr3_aa: CASSPSKGGLYNSPLHF
clone_size: -; j_call: TRBJ1-2; v_call: TRBV20-1; cdr3_aa: CSPGPGATNYGYTF
clone_size: -; j_call: TRBJ2-3; v_call: TRBV27; cdr3_aa: CASTGTSGGRYITDTQYF
clone_size: -; j_call: TRBJ1-3; v_call: TRBV5-5; cdr3_aa: CASSYTANSGNTIYF
clone_size: -; j_call: TRBJ2-7; v_call: TRBV6-5; cdr3_aa: CASSYGRVHEQYF
clone_size: -; j_call: TRBJ2-1; v_call: TRBV11-2; cdr3_aa: CASSPSGNEQFF